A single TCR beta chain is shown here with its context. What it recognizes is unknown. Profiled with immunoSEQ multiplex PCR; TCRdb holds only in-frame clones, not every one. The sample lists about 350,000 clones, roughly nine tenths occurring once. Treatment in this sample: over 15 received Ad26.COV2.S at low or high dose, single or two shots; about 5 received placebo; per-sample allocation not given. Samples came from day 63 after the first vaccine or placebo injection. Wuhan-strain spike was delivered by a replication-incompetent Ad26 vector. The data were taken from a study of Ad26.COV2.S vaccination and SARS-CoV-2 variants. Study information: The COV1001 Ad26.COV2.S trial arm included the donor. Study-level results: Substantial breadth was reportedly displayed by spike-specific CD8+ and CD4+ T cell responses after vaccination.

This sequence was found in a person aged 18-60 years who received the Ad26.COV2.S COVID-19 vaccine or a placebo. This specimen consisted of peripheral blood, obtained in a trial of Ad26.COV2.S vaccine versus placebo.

CDR3 in amino acids: CASSVRGATEAFF. In DNA form, the CDR3 reads TGTGCCAGCAGCGTAAGAGGGGCCACTGAAGCTTTCTTT. The V and J genes are TRBV9 and TRBJ1-1, with D possibly TRBD1 on 5 matching bases. This CDR3 is 13 amino acids long. V shed 1 base and J shed 4 bases, with 8 bases lying between them. Germline lookup yields CDR1 SGDLS and CDR2 YYNGEE.